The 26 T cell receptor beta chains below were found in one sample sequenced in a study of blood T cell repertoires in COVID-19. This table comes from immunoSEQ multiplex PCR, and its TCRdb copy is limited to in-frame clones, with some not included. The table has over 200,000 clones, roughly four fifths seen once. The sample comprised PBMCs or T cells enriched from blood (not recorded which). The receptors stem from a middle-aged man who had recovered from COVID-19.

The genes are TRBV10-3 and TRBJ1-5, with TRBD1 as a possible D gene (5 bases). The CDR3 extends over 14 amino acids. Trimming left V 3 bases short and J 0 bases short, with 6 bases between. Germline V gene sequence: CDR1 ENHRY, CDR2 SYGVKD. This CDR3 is CAISDRASNQPQHF. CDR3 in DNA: TGTGCCATCAGTGACAGGGCTAGCAATCAGCCCCAGCATTTT.

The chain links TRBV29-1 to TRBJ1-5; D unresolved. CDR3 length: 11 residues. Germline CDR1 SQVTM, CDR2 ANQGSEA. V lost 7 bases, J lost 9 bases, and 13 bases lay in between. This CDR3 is CSASRGGPQHF. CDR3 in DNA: TGCAGCGCCTCACGGGGTGGGCCCCAGCATTTT.

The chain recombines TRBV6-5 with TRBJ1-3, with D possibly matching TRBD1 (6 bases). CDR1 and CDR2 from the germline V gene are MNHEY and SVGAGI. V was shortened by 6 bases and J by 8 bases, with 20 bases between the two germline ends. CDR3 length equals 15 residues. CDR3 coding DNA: TGTGCCAGCAGGAGGACCGGGGGGCGTCGTGACACCATATATTTT. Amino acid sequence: CASRRTGGRRDTIYF.

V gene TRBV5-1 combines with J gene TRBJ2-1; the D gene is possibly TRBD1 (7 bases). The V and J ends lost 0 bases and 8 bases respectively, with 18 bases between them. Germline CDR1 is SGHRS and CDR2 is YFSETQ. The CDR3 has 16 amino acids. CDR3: CASSLELRGTWDEQFF. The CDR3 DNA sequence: TGCGCCAGCAGCTTGGAACTCAGGGGGACTTGGGATGAGCAGTTCTTC.

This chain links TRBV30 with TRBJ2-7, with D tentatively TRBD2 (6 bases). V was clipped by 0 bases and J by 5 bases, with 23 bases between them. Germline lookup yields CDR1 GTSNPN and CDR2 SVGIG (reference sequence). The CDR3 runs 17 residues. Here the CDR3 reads CAWSVGKEGRRRDEQYF. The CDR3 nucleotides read TGTGCCTGGAGTGTAGGGAAAGAGGGGAGGAGAAGGGACGAGCAGTACTTC.

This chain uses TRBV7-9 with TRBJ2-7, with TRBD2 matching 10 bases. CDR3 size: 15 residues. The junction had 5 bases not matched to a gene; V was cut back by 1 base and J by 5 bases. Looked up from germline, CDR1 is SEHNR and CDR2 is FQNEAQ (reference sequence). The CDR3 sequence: CASSLGSGREDEQYF. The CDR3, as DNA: TGTGCCAGCAGCTTAGGGAGCGGGAGGGAAGACGAGCAGTACTTC.

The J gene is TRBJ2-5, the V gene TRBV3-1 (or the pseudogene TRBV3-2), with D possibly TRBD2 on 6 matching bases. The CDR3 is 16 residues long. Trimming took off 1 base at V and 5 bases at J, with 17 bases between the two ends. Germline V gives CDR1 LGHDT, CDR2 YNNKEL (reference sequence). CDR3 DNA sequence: TGTGCCAGCAGCCAAGCCGGGATGGGGGGTAGGGAGACCCAGTACTTC. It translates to CASSQAGMGGRETQYF.

CDR3: CASSPSGSGANVLTF. CDR3 bases: TGTGCCAGCTCACCGTCCGGCTCTGGGGCCAACGTCCTGACTTTC. V is TRBV18 and J is TRBJ2-6; the D is unclear. CDR1 and CDR2 (germline): KGHSH, LQKENI. CDR3 length equals 15 residues. V lost 3 bases, J lost 0 bases, and 6 bases lay in between.

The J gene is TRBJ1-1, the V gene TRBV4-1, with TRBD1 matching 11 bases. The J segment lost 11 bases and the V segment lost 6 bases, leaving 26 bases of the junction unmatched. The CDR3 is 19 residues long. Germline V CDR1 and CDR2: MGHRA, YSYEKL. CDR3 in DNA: TGCGCCAGCAGAAGCCAAGGTATCCCCGGACAGGGGGCGAAAACTTCGGCTTTCTTT. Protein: CASRSQGIPGQGAKTSAFF.

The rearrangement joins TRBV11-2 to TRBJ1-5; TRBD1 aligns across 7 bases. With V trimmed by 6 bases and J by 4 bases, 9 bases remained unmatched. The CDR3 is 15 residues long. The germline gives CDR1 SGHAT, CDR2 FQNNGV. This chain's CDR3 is CASSPGGLGNQPQHF. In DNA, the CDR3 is TGTGCCAGCAGTCCAGGGGGGTTGGGTAATCAGCCCCAGCATTTT.

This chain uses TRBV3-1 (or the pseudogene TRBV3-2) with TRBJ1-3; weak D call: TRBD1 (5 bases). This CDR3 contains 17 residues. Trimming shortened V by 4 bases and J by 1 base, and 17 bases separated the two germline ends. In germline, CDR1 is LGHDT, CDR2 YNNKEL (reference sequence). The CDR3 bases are TGTGCCAGCAGCCCAATGGGAGGGGTCTCATCTGGAAACACCATATATTTT. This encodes CASSPMGGVSSGNTIYF.

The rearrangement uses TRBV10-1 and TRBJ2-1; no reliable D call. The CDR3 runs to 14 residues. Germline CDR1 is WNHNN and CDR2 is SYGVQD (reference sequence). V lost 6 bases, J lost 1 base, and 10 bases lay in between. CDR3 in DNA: TGCGCCAGCAGGGCAGGTGATTCCTACAATGAGCAGTTCTTC. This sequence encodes CASRAGDSYNEQFF.

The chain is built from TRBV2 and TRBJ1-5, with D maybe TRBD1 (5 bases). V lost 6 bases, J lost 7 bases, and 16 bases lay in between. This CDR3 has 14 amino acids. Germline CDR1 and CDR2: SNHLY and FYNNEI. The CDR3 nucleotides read TGTGCCAGCAGGGCCCAGGGTTCAACCCAGCCCCAGCATTTT. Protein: CASRAQGSTQPQHF.

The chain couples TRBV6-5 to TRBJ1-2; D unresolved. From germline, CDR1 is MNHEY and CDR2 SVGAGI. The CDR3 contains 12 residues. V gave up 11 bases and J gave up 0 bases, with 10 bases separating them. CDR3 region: CAASGANYGYTF. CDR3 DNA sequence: TGTGCCGCCAGCGGGGCTAACTATGGCTACACCTTC.

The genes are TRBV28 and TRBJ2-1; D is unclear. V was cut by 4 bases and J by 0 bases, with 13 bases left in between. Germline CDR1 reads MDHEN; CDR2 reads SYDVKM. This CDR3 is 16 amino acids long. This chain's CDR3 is CASSSEYGASYNEQFF. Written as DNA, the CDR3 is TGTGCCAGCAGTTCTGAGTATGGTGCCTCCTACAATGAGCAGTTCTTC.

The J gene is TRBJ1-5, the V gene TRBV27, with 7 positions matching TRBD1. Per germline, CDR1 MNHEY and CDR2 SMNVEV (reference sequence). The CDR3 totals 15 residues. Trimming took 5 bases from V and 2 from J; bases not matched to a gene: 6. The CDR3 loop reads CASSTRDRGNQPQHF. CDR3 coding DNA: TGTGCCAGCAGTACCCGGGACAGAGGCAATCAGCCCCAGCATTTT.

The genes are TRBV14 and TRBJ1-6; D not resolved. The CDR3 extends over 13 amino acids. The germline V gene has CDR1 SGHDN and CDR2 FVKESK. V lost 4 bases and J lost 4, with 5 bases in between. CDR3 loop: CASSPQYNSPLHF. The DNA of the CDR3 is TGTGCCAGCAGCCCCCAGTATAATTCACCCCTCCACTTT.

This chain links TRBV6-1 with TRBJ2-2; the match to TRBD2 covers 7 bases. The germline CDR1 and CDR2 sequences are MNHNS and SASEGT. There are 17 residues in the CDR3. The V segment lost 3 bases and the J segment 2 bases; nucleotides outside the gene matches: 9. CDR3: CASSEGGLLFNTGELFF. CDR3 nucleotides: TGTGCCAGCAGTGAGGGGGGGTTGTTGTTCAACACCGGGGAGCTGTTTTTT.

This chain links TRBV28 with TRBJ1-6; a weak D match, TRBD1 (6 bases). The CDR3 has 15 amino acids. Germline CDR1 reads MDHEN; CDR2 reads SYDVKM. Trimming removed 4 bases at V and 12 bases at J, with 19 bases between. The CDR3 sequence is CASSYRQGSIQPLHF. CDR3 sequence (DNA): TGTGCCAGCAGTTACCGGCAGGGGTCAATTCAACCCCTCCACTTT.

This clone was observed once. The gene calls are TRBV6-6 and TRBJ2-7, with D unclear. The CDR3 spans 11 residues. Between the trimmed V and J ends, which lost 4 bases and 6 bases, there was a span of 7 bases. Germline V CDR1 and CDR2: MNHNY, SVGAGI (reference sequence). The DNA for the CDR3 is TGTGCCAGCAGTTCGGGTGGCGAGCAGTACTTC. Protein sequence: CASSSGGEQYF.

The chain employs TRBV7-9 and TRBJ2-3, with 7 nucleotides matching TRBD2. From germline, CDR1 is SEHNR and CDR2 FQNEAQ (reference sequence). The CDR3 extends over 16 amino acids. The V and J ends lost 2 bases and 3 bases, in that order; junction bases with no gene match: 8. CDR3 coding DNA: TGTGCCAGCAGCTTATGGGAGGGAGGAAGAACAGATACGCAGTATTTT. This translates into CASSLWEGGRTDTQYF.

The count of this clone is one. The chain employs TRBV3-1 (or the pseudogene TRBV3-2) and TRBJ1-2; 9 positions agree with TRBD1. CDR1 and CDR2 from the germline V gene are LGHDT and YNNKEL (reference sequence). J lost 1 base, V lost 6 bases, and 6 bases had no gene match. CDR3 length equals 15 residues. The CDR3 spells CASRQRTGDNYGYTF. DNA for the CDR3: TGTGCCAGCAGACAACGGACAGGGGATAACTATGGCTACACCTTC.

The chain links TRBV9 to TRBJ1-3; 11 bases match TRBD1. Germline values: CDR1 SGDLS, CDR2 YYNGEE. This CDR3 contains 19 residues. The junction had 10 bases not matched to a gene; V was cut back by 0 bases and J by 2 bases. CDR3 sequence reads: CASSVATWDRGMTGNTIYF. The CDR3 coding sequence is TGTGCCAGCAGCGTAGCTACGTGGGACAGGGGGATGACTGGAAACACCATATATTTT.

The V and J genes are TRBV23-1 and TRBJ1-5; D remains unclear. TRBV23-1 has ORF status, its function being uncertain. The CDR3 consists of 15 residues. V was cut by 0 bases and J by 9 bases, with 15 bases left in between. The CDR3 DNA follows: TGCGCCAGCAGTCAATCTAGGAAGGCCCACAGGCCCCAGCATTTT. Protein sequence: CASSQSRKAHRPQHF.

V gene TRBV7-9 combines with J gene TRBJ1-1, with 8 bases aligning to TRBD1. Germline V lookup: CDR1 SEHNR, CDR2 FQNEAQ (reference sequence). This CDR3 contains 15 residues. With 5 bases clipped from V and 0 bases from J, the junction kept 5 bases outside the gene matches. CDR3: CASSPRQGLNTEAFF. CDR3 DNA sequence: TGTGCCAGCAGCCCGCGACAGGGGCTGAACACTGAAGCTTTCTTT.

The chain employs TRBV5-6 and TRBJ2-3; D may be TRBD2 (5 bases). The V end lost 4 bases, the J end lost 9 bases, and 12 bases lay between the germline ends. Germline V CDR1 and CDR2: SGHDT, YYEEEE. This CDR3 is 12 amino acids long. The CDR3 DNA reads TGTGCCAGCAGCCTCCTCGCGGGCACGCAGTATTTT. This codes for CASSLLAGTQYF.